A selection of T cell receptor beta chains follows, all from one sample in a study of T cells after yellow fever vaccination. TCRdb redid the calling of the 5' RACE reads with MiXCR, one entry per CDR3 protein. The sample gives 450,000 to 550,000 distinct CDR3 sequences, roughly 22% of which show up once; about a sixth is in the top ten. The starting material was PBMCs, obtained about 20 days after the first yellow fever vaccination. Receptors originate from a man aged 18 to 29 who received the YFV17D yellow fever vaccine. Both conserved end residues are part of each CDR3. A D gene is named only where the DNA matches it firmly. Size is omitted from some rows. Given values are once, few, many or a class for expanded clones.

J: TRBJ1-2; V: TRBV12-3/TRBV12-4; D: .; size: few; CDR3: CASSLRVPVGYTF; DNA: TGTGCCAGCAGCCTGAGGGTTCCGGTCGGCTACACCTTC
J: TRBJ2-1; V: TRBV11-1; D: TRBD1; size: few; CDR3: CASSPPGGQGRTYNEQFF; DNA: TGTGCCAGCAGCCCCCCCGGGGGACAGGGGAGAACCTACAATGAGCAGTTCTTC
J: TRBJ2-5; V: TRBV7-9; D: .; size: .; CDR3: CASSDSSHYQETQYF; DNA: TGTGCCAGCTCCGACAGCAGCCATTACCAAGAGACCCAGTACTTC
J: TRBJ2-5; V: TRBV28; D: .; size: .; CDR3: CASTSRAREETQYF; DNA: TGTGCCAGCACCTCCCGAGCGAGAGAAGAGACCCAGTACTTC
J: TRBJ2-5; V: TRBV10-3; D: .; size: few; CDR3: CAISSQGGFQETQYF; DNA: TGTGCCATCAGCTCCCAGGGAGGATTCCAAGAGACCCAGTACTTC
J: TRBJ2-1; V: TRBV18; D: TRBD1; size: .; CDR3: CASSPALQGDFNEQFF; DNA: TGTGCCAGCTCACCTGCGTTACAGGGGGACTTCAATGAGCAGTTCTTC
J: TRBJ1-2; V: TRBV6-5; D: .; size: few; CDR3: CASSYSPDGNGYTF; DNA: TGTGCCAGCAGTTACTCCCCGGACGGAAATGGCTACACCTTC
J: TRBJ1-5; V: TRBV7-9; D: .; size: once; CDR3: CASSLSGTGKSQPQHF; DNA: TGTGCCAGCAGCCTATCCGGGACCGGGAAAAGTCAGCCCCAGCATTTT
J: TRBJ2-5; V: TRBV7-9; D: TRBD2; size: .; CDR3: CASSLGWTSKETQYF; DNA: TGTGCCAGCAGCTTAGGATGGACTAGTAAAGAGACCCAGTACTTC
J: TRBJ1-5; V: TRBV9; D: .; size: .; CDR3: CASSALRGYSNQPQHF; DNA: TGTGCCAGCAGCGCGCTTCGGGGTTATAGCAATCAGCCCCAGCATTTT
J: TRBJ2-2; V: TRBV7-9; D: .; size: many; CDR3: CASSLRGSSGELFF; DNA: TGTGCCAGCAGCTTGAGGGGGTCGTCCGGGGAGCTGTTTTTT
J: TRBJ2-3; V: TRBV6-5; D: .; size: few; CDR3: CASSTDGDTQYF; DNA: TGTGCCAGCAGCACCGACGGGGATACGCAGTATTTT
J: TRBJ1-2; V: TRBV12-3/TRBV12-4; D: .; size: few; CDR3: CASSFYLGWGHGYTF; DNA: TGTGCCAGCAGTTTCTATCTGGGGTGGGGGCATGGCTACACCTTC
J: TRBJ2-5; V: TRBV3-1; D: .; size: few; CDR3: CASSPRDESQYF; DNA: TGTGCCAGCAGCCCTAGAGATGAGTCCCAGTACTTC
J: TRBJ1-5; V: TRBV28; D: .; size: .; CDR3: CASSLAELSNQPQHF; DNA: TGTGCCAGCAGTTTAGCAGAGCTTAGCAATCAGCCCCAGCATTTT
J: TRBJ2-5; V: TRBV12-3/TRBV12-4; D: TRBD2; size: few; CDR3: CASSFGTSGYRETQYF; DNA: TGTGCCAGCAGTTTTGGTACTAGCGGCTACCGAGAGACCCAGTACTTC
J: TRBJ2-3; V: TRBV27; D: TRBD2; size: few; CDR3: CASSSWTSGRREADTQYF; DNA: TGTGCCAGCAGTTCCTGGACTAGCGGGCGCCGCGAAGCAGATACGCAGTATTTT
J: TRBJ2-7; V: TRBV19; D: TRBD1; size: .; CDR3: CASSTEPGQGSYEQYF; DNA: TGTGCCAGTAGTACCGAACCGGGACAGGGGTCCTACGAGCAGTACTTC
J: TRBJ2-2; V: TRBV12-3/TRBV12-4; D: .; size: few; CDR3: CASDAGPYSTGELFF; DNA: TGTGCCAGCGATGCCGGGCCCTATTCCACCGGGGAGCTGTTTTTT
J: TRBJ2-3; V: TRBV6-2/TRBV6-3; D: .; size: few; CDR3: CASSRRPPREGTQYF; DNA: TGTGCCAGCAGCCGCCGGCCACCGAGGGAAGGTACGCAGTATTTT
J: TRBJ2-2; V: TRBV7-6; D: .; size: few; CDR3: CASSLANGPRTGELFF; DNA: TGTGCCAGCAGCTTAGCGAACGGTCCGAGGACCGGGGAGCTGTTTTTT
J: TRBJ2-2; V: TRBV12-3/TRBV12-4; D: .; size: .; CDR3: CASTLPVGGELFF; DNA: TGTGCCAGCACACTGCCGGTGGGCGGGGAGCTGTTTTTT
J: TRBJ1-2; V: TRBV7-9; D: TRBD1; size: few; CDR3: CASSKTGGDYGYTF; DNA: TGTGCCAGCAGCAAGACAGGGGGGGACTATGGCTACACCTTC
J: TRBJ1-5; V: TRBV6-2/TRBV6-3; D: .; size: .; CDR3: CASTGRPWHQPQHF; DNA: TGTGCCAGCACTGGAAGGCCGTGGCATCAGCCCCAGCATTTT
J: TRBJ2-2; V: TRBV24-1; D: .; size: .; CDR3: CATSDSGLNTGELFF; DNA: TGTGCCACCAGTGACTCTGGACTAAACACCGGGGAGCTGTTTTTT
J: TRBJ1-2; V: TRBV6-1; D: .; size: .; CDR3: CASSDETGPRYGYTF; DNA: TGTGCCAGCAGTGATGAAACAGGGCCCCGCTATGGCTACACCTTC
J: TRBJ2-1; V: TRBV4-1; D: .; size: .; CDR3: CASSQEGGRYNEQFF; DNA: TGCGCCAGCAGCCAAGAGGGGGGGCGGTACAATGAGCAGTTCTTC
J: TRBJ1-4; V: TRBV20-1; D: .; size: .; CDR3: CSARAVVTDEKLFF; DNA: TGCAGTGCTAGAGCGGTAGTTACGGATGAAAAACTGTTTTTT
J: TRBJ2-1; V: TRBV12-3/TRBV12-4; D: .; size: .; CDR3: CASTPVSYNEQFF; DNA: TGTGCCAGCACGCCGGTCTCCTACAATGAGCAGTTCTTC